This TCR beta chain was recovered during a study of T cells after posttransplantation cyclophosphamide. Study-level points and caveats: Later blood repertoires were often dominated by clones from the donor CD8+ memory compartment.

Assay: immunoSEQ multiplex PCR; the TCRdb copy retains only in-frame clones and omits some. The table shows some 7,000 clones, with 65% to 85% occurring only once. Trimming shortened V by 1 base and J by 3 bases, and 13 bases separated the two germline ends. Germline V gives CDR1 LGHNA, CDR2 YNFKEQ. The CDR3 consists of 17 residues. About this clone: Its antigen is currently unknown.

Source material: memory CD4+ T cells sorted from blood. The V call is TRBV4-2, the J call TRBJ2-6; D may be TRBD2 (7 bases). The receptor comes from a woman between 45 and 65 years old in good health and a related stem cell transplant donor. The chain's CDR3 is CASSQGRGGLGANVLTF. The DNA of the CDR3 is TGTGCCAGCAGCCAAGGGAGGGGGGGGCTTGGGGCCAACGTCCTGACTTTC.